This TCR beta chain was found in a study of PD-L1 blockade in urothelial cancer. As to time point: pretreatment peripheral blood. The V gene lost 1 base and the J gene lost 2 bases, with 5 bases spanning the gap. Germline V CDR1 and CDR2: SGHAT, FQNNGV. The CDR3 is 14 residues long. Repertoires were generated with immunoSEQ multiplex PCR, while TCRdb's copy carries only in-frame clones and drops some. Altogether almost 50,000 clones are present, about 86% being singletons, with the ten largest covering around 3.1%. Specimen: PBMCs, collected around atezolizumab (anti-PD-L1) treatment. This chain uses TRBV11-2 with TRBJ2-2, with no clear D. This sequence was found in a man between 65 and 85 years old with urothelial cancer. DNA of the CDR3: TGTGCCAGCAGCTTAGGGCCAAACACCGGGGAGCTGTTTTTT. As protein: CASSLGPNTGELFF.